This T cell receptor (beta chain) derives from a study of beta chain features in type 1 diabetes. Expressed TCRB transcripts were sequenced, since all the RNA that had been isolated was reverse transcribed. This table comes from immunoSEQ multiplex PCR, and its TCRdb copy is limited to in-frame clones, with some not included. The sample records about 340,000 clones, around an eighth being singletons. Whole-study findings and limits: Moderate but significant shortening of TCRB CDR3s was recorded in all four CD4+ subsets from Type 1 diabetes patients.

On this clone itself: Antigen specificity is unknown.

This clonotype originated in a woman under 30 with type 1 diabetes. The sample comprised naive CD4+ T cells from blood.

The CDR3 loop reads CASSYSPQRNTEAFF. The CDR3 bases are TGTGCCAGCAGTTACTCCCCCCAGCGCAACACTGAAGCTTTCTTT. This chain uses TRBV6-6 with TRBJ1-1; D is uncertain. Germline CDR1 is MNHNY and CDR2 is SVGAGI (reference sequence). This CDR3 spans 15 amino acids. Deletions cut 0 bases from V and 2 bases from J, with 10 bases between.